Below, 20 T cell receptor beta chains from the same sample are listed, as sequenced in a study of T cell clusters in autoimmune cytopenias. Each sample's input was about 250 ng genomic DNA, some 34,000 genome equivalents. One tube held mixed TRB-A and TRB-B primer pools for touch-down PCR. From the multiplex PCR reads, TCRdb lists one entry per CDR3 protein and no DNA. In total, the table holds approximately 7,000 distinct CDR3 sequences. Sequenced sample: peripheral blood. The receptors shown here come from a human donor with an autoimmune cytopenia or autoimmune hepatitis (not recorded which).

The chain has TRBV15 and TRBJ2-3; lacking DNA, the TRBD1 call made by TCRdb goes unchecked. This CDR3 is 16 amino acids long. Germline CDR1 and CDR2: LNHNV and YYDKDF (reference sequence). Here the CDR3 reads CATSRDYQGIADTQYF.

The chain uses TRBV19 and TRBJ2-5; TCRdb's D call, TRBD1, is unchecked because there is no DNA. This CDR3 spans 13 amino acids. Germline V gene sequence: CDR1 LNHDA, CDR2 SQIVND (reference sequence). The CDR3 is CASSRRDRQTQYF.

This clonotype ranks as medium-sized in terms of frequency. The gene calls are TRBV7-2 and TRBJ2-5; without DNA, the TCRdb call of TRBD1 cannot be checked. The CDR3 runs to 14 residues. Germline values: CDR1 SGHTA, CDR2 FQGNSA. The CDR3 sequence: CASSSQGQQETQYF.

V is TRBV20-1 and J is TRBJ1-6; TCRdb picks TRBD1, but there is no DNA to check that call. This CDR3 contains 14 residues. CDR1 and CDR2 (germline): DFQATT, SNEGSKA (reference sequence). CDR3 residues: CSARIKGNNSPLHF.

The chain employs TRBV6-6 and TRBJ1-5. Per germline, CDR1 MNHNY and CDR2 SVGAGI (reference sequence). The CDR3 spans 12 residues. This chain's CDR3 is CDSSLVNQPQHF.

By frequency, this clonotype registers medium-sized. This chain links TRBV20-1 with TRBJ2-7; TCRdb calls TRBD2, which cannot be checked without DNA. In germline, CDR1 is DFQATT, CDR2 SNEGSKA (reference sequence). The length of the CDR3 is 13 residues. Here the CDR3 reads CSARRTRTYEQYF.

V gene TRBV6-1 combines with J gene TRBJ1-6; TCRdb's D gene call, TRBD1, goes unchecked for lack of DNA. The CDR3 is 16 amino acids. Per germline, CDR1 MNHNS and CDR2 SASEGT. The CDR3 here is CASSEALRGPYSPLHF.

According to its frequency, this clonotype is medium-sized (0.01 to 0.1%). The chain links TRBV7-9 to TRBJ2-6; there is no DNA to check the TCRdb D call of TRBD1. Germline CDR1 reads SEHNR; CDR2 reads FQNEAQ (reference sequence). CDR3 length: 17 residues. CDR3 sequence: CASSSRTDSSGANVLTF.

The V call is TRBV18, the J call TRBJ2-7. This CDR3 contains 16 residues. Germline V gives CDR1 KGHSH, CDR2 LQKENI. This chain's CDR3 is CASSPQGTRSVYEQYF.

This clonotype is called medium-sized based on its frequency. This sequence joins TRBV7-9 and TRBJ2-3; TCRdb's D call, TRBD2, is unchecked because there is no DNA. The germline CDR1 and CDR2 sequences are SEHNR and FQNEAQ (reference sequence). CDR3 length: 17 amino acids. The CDR3 sequence is CASSLRTSGVEADTQYF.

The chain joins TRBV7-9 to TRBJ2-3. This CDR3 contains 15 residues. The germline V gene has CDR1 SEHNR and CDR2 FQNEAQ (reference sequence). The CDR3 loop is CASSLSGTSTDTQYF.

This clonotype is classed as medium-sized by frequency. V gene TRBV30 combines with J gene TRBJ1-4. CDR1 is GTSNPN, CDR2 SVGIG, per germline (reference sequence). The CDR3 has 13 amino acids. CDR3 amino acids: CAWSGERGEKLFF.

The chain combines TRBV2 with TRBJ2-2; the TCRdb D gene call, TRBD2, has no DNA to confirm it. The CDR3 loop spans 15 amino acids. The germline CDR1 and CDR2 sequences are SNHLY and FYNNEI. The CDR3 sequence: CATRPGLAVTGELFF.

The chain employs TRBV7-9 and TRBJ1-1; the TRBD1 assignment by TCRdb is unverifiable without DNA. This CDR3 spans 13 amino acids. Germline V gene sequence: CDR1 SEHNR, CDR2 FQNEAQ (reference sequence). CDR3 protein: CASSSQDRGEAFF.

The CDR3 region is CASSQETGTGYTF. J is TRBJ1-2 and V is TRBV4-1; the TRBD1 assignment by TCRdb is unverifiable without DNA. The CDR3 has 13 amino acids. Germline V gives CDR1 MGHRA, CDR2 YSYEKL.

This chain connects TRBV19 to TRBJ2-3; TCRdb proposes TRBD2, but this gene call is untestable without DNA. CDR1 is LNHDA, CDR2 SQIVND, per germline (reference sequence). The CDR3 runs to 17 residues. The CDR3 is CASSMGPGGRDTDTQYF.

This clonotype is classed as medium-sized (0.01 to 0.1%) by frequency. The chain joins TRBV15 to TRBJ1-1. In germline, CDR1 is LNHNV, CDR2 YYDKDF (reference sequence). This CDR3 has 14 residues. The CDR3 here is CATSRDRQNTEAFF.

V usage is TRBV12-3 or TRBV12-4 and J usage is TRBJ1-5; without DNA, the TCRdb call of TRBD1 cannot be checked. This CDR3 is built from 13 residues. The CDR3 protein is CASRGTGNQPQHF.

This clonotype is identified as medium-sized (0.01 to 0.1%) from frequency. The chain is built from TRBV6-5 and TRBJ1-1. Germline V CDR1 and CDR2: MNHEY, SVGAGI. CDR3 length: 14 residues. CDR3 region: CASSYEWTNTEAFF.

The rearrangement uses TRBV5-6 and TRBJ1-4; lacking DNA, the TRBD1 call made by TCRdb goes unchecked. Per germline, CDR1 SGHDT and CDR2 YYEEEE. This CDR3 has 17 amino acids. CDR3 protein: CASSKDRVNTAVEKLFF.